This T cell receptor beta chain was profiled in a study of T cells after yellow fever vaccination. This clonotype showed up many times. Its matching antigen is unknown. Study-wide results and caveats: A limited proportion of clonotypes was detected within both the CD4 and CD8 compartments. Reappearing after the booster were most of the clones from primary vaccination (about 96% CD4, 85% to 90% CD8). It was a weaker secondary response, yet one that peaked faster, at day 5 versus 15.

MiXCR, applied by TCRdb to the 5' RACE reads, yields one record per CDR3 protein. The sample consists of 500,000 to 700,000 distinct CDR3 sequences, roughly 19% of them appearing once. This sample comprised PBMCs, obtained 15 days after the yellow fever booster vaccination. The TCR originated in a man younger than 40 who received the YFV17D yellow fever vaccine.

The CDR3 region has the DNA TGCGCCAGCAGCTTGGCTGGGGAACAGCCCCAGCATTTT. Its translation is CASSLAGEQPQHF. J is TRBJ1-5 and V is TRBV5-1, with D unresolved. The CDR3 totals 13 residues. The ends were cut back, 0 bases at V and 7 bases at J, with 8 bases in the middle. Per germline, CDR1 SGHRS and CDR2 YFSETQ.